Listed below are T cell receptor beta chains from one sample, sequenced in a study of human T cells and chemical hapten exposure. Each CDR3 protein gets one entry after TCRdb re-called the RACE reads with MiXCR. The data hold 360,000 or so distinct CDR3 sequences, with roughly 6% observed a single time. The sample in question was whole blood, obtained in connection with sensitization to the hapten diphenylcyclopropenone (DPC). These receptors all come from a woman in her late teens or twenties with alopecia areata. Some clones in this sample may be carry-over from other donors' samples. CDR3s include the opening cysteine and the closing phenylalanine or tryptophan. A D gene is named only where the DNA matches it firmly. Rows give clone size only sometimes, using once, few, many, or a class for an expanded clone.

D gene,clone size,J gene,V gene,CDR3 protein,CDR3 DNA
TRBD2,-,TRBJ2-1,TRBV6-2/TRBV6-3,CASSLGGVHNEQFF,TGTGCCAGCAGTCTCGGGGGGGTACACAATGAGCAGTTCTTC
-,-,TRBJ1-5,TRBV28,CASSERSRGNQPQHF,TGTGCCAGCAGCGAGAGGTCCCGCGGCAATCAGCCCCAGCATTTT
-,few,TRBJ2-4,TRBV7-9,CASSQYRASKNIQYF,TGTGCCAGCAGCCAATACAGGGCTAGCAAAAACATTCAGTACTTC
TRBD2,many,TRBJ2-2,TRBV3-1,CASSQEFELRGGNTGELFF,TGTGCCAGCAGCCAAGAGTTCGAGCTGCGGGGGGGCAATACCGGGGAGCTGTTTTTT
-,few,TRBJ2-5,TRBV5-1,CASSLGQGESQETQYF,TGCGCCAGCAGCTTGGGCCAGGGCGAAAGCCAAGAGACCCAGTACTTC
-,few,TRBJ1-2,TRBV4-1,CASSQGYGGNYGYTF,TGCGCCAGCAGCCAAGGATATGGGGGGAACTATGGCTACACCTTC
TRBD1,-,TRBJ1-5,TRBV5-1,CASRRDRDQPQHF,TGCGCCAGCAGACGGGACAGGGATCAGCCCCAGCATTTT
-,few,TRBJ2-3,TRBV20-1,CSARQQGPDTQYF,TGCAGTGCTAGGCAGCAGGGTCCAGATACGCAGTATTTT
TRBD1,-,TRBJ2-3,TRBV24-1,CATEGAPTDTQYF,TGTGCCACCGAGGGGGCTCCTACAGATACGCAGTATTTT
-,many,TRBJ2-5,TRBV12-3/TRBV12-4,CASSFNQKETQYF,TGTGCCAGCAGTTTTAACCAGAAAGAGACCCAGTACTTC
TRBD2,many,TRBJ2-7,TRBV10-3,CAISESGTSGGRSYEQYF,TGTGCCATCAGTGAGTCGGGGACTAGCGGGGGGCGCTCCTACGAGCAGTACTTC
TRBD1,many,TRBJ1-3,TRBV18,CASSPPDRERNTIYF,TGTGCCAGCTCACCTCCGGACAGGGAAAGAAACACCATATATTTT
TRBD2,few,TRBJ2-3,TRBV5-6,CASSYPPEAGGFGDTQYF,TGTGCCAGCAGCTACCCACCTGAAGCGGGGGGTTTTGGAGATACGCAGTATTTT
-,-,TRBJ1-3,TRBV28,CASSLSQGFGNTIYF,TGTGCCAGCAGTTTATCGCAGGGTTTTGGAAACACCATATATTTT
TRBD1,many,TRBJ1-1,TRBV7-4,CASSAKDRGRVNTEAFF,TGTGCCAGCAGCGCCAAGGACAGGGGGCGCGTGAACACTGAAGCTTTCTTT
-,many,TRBJ1-5,TRBV7-9,CASSLRGSNQPQHF,TGTGCCAGCAGCTTGCGGGGTAGCAATCAGCCCCAGCATTTT
TRBD1,-,TRBJ1-2,TRBV6-5,CASLQGNYGYTF,TGTGCCAGTTTACAGGGGAACTATGGCTACACCTTC
-,-,TRBJ1-5,TRBV5-1,CASSLAPAGSNQPQHF,TGCGCCAGCAGCTTGGCCCCAGCCGGTAGCAATCAGCCCCAGCATTTT
TRBD1,few,TRBJ2-2,TRBV2,CASSQQGVITGELFF,TGTGCCAGCAGTCAACAGGGGGTGATCACCGGGGAGCTGTTTTTT
-,-,TRBJ2-6,TRBV18,CASSPWRAGANVLTF,TGTGCCAGCTCACCATGGCGGGCTGGGGCCAACGTCCTGACTTTC
-,many,TRBJ2-5,TRBV6-5,CASRRVDVQETQYF,TGTGCCAGCAGACGCGTGGATGTGCAAGAGACCCAGTACTTC
TRBD2,-,TRBJ2-5,TRBV5-1,CASSLSGTRGETQYF,TGCGCCAGCAGCTTGTCCGGGACTAGAGGCGAGACCCAGTACTTC
TRBD2,few,TRBJ2-7,TRBV28,CASSSNPGGGYEQYF,TGTGCCAGCAGTTCCAACCCTGGGGGGGGCTACGAGCAGTACTTC
-,-,TRBJ2-3,TRBV12-3/TRBV12-4,CASSRGGIGLTDTQYF,TGTGCCAGCAGTCGAGGCGGGATTGGGCTCACAGATACGCAGTATTTT
TRBD1,many,TRBJ2-3,TRBV10-3,CAIRNRGATDTQYF,TGTGCCATCAGAAACAGGGGTGCCACAGATACGCAGTATTTT
-,-,TRBJ1-5,TRBV7-8,CASSVISNQPQHF,TGTGCCAGCAGCGTAATTAGCAATCAGCCCCAGCATTTT
-,-,TRBJ2-2,TRBV7-6,CASSLGAGSNTGELFF,TGTGCCAGCAGCTTAGGGGCGGGCTCAAACACCGGGGAGCTGTTTTTT
TRBD2,once,TRBJ2-1,TRBV20-1,CSASKASGGQDNEQFF,TGCAGTGCTAGTAAGGCTAGCGGGGGGCAAGACAATGAGCAGTTCTTC
TRBD1,few,TRBJ2-7,TRBV28,CASSSGGLSYEQYF,TGTGCCAGCAGTTCAGGGGGCCTCTCCTACGAGCAGTACTTC
-,-,TRBJ1-1,TRBV20-1,CSAIKNRIMNTEAFF,TGCAGTGCTATCAAAAACAGGATTATGAACACTGAAGCTTTCTTT
-,few,TRBJ1-2,TRBV12-3/TRBV12-4,CATTVSRGYTF,TGTGCCACCACGGTGTCCCGAGGCTACACCTTC
TRBD1,-,TRBJ2-7,TRBV25-1,CASSEWGQNEQYF,TGTGCCAGCAGTGAATGGGGACAGAACGAGCAGTACTTC
-,many,TRBJ2-2,TRBV9,CASSADQIESSRGELFF,TGTGCCAGCAGCGCGGACCAAATTGAGTCCAGCCGCGGGGAGCTGTTTTTT
-,-,TRBJ2-3,TRBV10-3,CATTGGLSTDTQYF,TGTGCCACCACTGGGGGGCTAAGCACAGATACGCAGTATTTT
-,many,TRBJ1-2,TRBV10-3,CAISGYNYGYTF,TGTGCCATCAGTGGATACAACTATGGCTACACCTTC
-,many,TRBJ1-1,TRBV6-6,CASIAGGGTEAFF,TGTGCCAGCATCGCGGGAGGGGGGACTGAAGCTTTCTTT